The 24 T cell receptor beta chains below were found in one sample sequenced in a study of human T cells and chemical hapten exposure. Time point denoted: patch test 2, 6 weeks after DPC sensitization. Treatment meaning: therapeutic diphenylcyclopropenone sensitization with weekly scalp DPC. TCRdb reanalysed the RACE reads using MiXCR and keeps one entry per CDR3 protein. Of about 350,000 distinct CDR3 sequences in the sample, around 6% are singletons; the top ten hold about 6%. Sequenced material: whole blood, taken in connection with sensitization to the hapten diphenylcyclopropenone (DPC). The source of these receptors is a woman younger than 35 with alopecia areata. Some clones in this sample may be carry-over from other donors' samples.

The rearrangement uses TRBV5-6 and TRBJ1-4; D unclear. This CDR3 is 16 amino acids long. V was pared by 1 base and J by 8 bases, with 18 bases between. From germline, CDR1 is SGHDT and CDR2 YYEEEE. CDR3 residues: CASSLLVPHVLEKLFF. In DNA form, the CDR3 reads TGTGCCAGCAGCTTGCTCGTGCCCCACGTTTTAGAAAAACTGTTTTTT. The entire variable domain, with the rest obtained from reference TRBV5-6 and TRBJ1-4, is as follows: DAGVTQSPTHLIKTRGQQVTLRCSPKSGHDTVSWYQQALGQGPQFIFQYYEEEERQRGNFPDRFSGHQFPNYSSELNVNALLLGDSALYLCASSLLVPHVLEKLFFGSGTQLSVL.

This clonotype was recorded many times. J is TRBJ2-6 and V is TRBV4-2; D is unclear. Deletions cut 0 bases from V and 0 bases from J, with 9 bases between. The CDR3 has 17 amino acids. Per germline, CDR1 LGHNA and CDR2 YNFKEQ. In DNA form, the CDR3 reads TGTGCCAGCAGCCAAGATTGGGCCAACTCTGGGGCCAACGTCCTGACTTTC. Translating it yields CASSQDWANSGANVLTF.

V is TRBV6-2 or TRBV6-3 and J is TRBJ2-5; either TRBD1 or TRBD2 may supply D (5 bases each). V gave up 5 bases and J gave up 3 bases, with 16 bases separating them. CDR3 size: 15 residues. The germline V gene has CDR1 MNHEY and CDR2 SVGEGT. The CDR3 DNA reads TGTGCCAGCAGTGGGATGGGGACGGCAAAAGAGACCCAGTACTTC. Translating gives CASSGMGTAKETQYF.

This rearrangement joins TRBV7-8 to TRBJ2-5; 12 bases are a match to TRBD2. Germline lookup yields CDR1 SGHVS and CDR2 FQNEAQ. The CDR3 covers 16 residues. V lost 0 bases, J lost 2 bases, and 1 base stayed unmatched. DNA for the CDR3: TGTGCCAGCAGCTTAGCGCTAGCGGGGGGGCAAGAGACCCAGTACTTC. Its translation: CASSLALAGGQETQYF.

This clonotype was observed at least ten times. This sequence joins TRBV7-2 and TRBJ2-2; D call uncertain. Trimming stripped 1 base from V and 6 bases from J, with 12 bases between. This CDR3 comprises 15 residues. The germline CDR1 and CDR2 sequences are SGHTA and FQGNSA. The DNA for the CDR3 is TGTGCCAGCAGCTTAGTAGGGATGGGGTCCGGGGAGCTGTTTTTT. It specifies CASSLVGMGSGELFF. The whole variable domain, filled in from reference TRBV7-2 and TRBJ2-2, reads GAGVSQSPSNKVTEKGKDVELRCDPISGHTALYWYRQSLGQGLEFLIYFQGNSAPDKSGLPSDRFSAERTGGSVSTLTIQRTQQEDSAVYLCASSLVGMGSGELFFGEGSRLTVL.

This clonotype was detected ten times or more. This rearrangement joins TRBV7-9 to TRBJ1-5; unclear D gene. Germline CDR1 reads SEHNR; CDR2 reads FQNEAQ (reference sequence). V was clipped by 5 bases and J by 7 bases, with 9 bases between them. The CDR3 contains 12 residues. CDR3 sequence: CASSLGEQPQHF. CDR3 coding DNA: TGTGCCAGCAGCCTTGGGGAGCAGCCCCAGCATTTT.

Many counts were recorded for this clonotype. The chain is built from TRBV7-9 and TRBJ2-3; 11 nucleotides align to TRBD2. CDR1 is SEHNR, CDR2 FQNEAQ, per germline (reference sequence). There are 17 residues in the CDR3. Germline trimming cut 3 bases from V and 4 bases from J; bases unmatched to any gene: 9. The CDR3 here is CASSFSALSGGADTQYF. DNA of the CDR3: TGTGCCAGCAGCTTCTCGGCCCTTAGCGGGGGGGCAGATACGCAGTATTTT.

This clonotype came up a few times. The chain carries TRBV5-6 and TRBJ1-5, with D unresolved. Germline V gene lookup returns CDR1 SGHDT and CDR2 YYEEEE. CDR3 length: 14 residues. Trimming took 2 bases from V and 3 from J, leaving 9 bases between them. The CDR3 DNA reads TGTGCCAGCAGCTTTGGGAGAGTCAATCAGCCCCAGCATTTT. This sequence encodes CASSFGRVNQPQHF. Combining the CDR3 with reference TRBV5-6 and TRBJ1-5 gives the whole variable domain DAGVTQSPTHLIKTRGQQVTLRCSPKSGHDTVSWYQQALGQGPQFIFQYYEEEERQRGNFPDRFSGHQFPNYSSELNVNALLLGDSALYLCASSFGRVNQPQHFGDGTRLSIL.

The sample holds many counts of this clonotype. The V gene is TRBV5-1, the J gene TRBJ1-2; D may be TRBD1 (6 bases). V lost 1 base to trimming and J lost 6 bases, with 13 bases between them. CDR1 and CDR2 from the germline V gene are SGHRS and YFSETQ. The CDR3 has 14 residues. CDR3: CASSLYYAGDGYTF. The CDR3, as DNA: TGCGCCAGCAGCTTGTACTACGCAGGGGATGGCTACACCTTC.

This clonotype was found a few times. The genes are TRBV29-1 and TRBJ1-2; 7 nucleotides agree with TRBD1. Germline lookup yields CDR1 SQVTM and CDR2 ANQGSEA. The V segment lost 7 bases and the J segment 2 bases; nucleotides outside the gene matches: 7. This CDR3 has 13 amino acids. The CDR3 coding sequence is TGCAGCGCAACGGACAGGTCGAACTATGGCTACACCTTC. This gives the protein CSATDRSNYGYTF.

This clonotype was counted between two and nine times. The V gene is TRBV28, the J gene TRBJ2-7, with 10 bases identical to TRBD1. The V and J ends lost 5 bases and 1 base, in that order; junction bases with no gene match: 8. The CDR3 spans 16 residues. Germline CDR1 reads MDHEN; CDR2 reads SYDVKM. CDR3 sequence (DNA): TGTGCCAGCAGTACCATCGGACAGGGGGGGTCCTACGAGCAGTACTTC. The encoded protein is CASSTIGQGGSYEQYF.

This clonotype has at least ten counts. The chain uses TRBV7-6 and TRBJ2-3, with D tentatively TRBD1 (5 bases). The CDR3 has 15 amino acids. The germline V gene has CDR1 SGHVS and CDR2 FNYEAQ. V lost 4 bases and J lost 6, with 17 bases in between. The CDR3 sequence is CASSSGQPGYDTQYF. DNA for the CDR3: TGTGCCAGCAGCTCAGGGCAACCGGGCTATGATACGCAGTATTTT.

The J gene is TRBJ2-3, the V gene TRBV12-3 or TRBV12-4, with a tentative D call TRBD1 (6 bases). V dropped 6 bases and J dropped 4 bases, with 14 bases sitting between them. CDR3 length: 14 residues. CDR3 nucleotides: TGTGCCAGCAGGTCAACAGGGATTTCAGATACGCAGTATTTT. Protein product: CASRSTGISDTQYF.

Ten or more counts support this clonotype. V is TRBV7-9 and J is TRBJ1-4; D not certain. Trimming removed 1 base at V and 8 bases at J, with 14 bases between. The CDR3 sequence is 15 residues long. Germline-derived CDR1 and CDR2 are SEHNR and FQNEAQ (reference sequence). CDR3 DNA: TGTGCCAGCAGCTTAGATCCCGGTCACGGGGAAAAACTGTTTTTT. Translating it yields CASSLDPGHGEKLFF. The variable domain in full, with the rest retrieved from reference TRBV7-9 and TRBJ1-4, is DTGVSQNPRHKITKRGQNVTFRCDPISEHNRLYWYRQTLGQGPEFLTYFQNEAQLEKSRLLSDRFSAERPKGSFSTLEIQRTEQGDSAMYLCASSLDPGHGEKLFFGSGTQLSVL.

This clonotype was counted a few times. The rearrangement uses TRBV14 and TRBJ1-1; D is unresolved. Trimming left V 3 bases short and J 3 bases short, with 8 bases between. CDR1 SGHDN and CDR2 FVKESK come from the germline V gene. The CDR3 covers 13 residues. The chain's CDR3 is CASSHGVDTEAFF. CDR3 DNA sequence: TGTGCCAGCAGCCACGGCGTTGACACTGAAGCTTTCTTT.

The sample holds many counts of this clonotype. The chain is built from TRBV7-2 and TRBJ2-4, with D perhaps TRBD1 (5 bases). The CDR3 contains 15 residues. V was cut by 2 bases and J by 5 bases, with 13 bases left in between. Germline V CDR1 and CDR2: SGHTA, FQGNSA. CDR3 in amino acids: CASSLTPPRENIQYF. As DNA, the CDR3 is TGTGCCAGCAGCTTAACGCCCCCCAGGGAAAACATTCAGTACTTC. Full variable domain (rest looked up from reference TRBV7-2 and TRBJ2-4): GAGVSQSPSNKVTEKGKDVELRCDPISGHTALYWYRQSLGQGLEFLIYFQGNSAPDKSGLPSDRFSAERTGGSVSTLTIQRTQQEDSAVYLCASSLTPPRENIQYFGAGTRLSVL.

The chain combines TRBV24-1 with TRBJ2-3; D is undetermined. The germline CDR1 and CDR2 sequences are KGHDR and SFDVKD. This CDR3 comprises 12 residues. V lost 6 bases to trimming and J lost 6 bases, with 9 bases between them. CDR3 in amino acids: CATSSAADTQYF. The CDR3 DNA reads TGTGCCACCAGTTCGGCGGCCGATACGCAGTATTTT.

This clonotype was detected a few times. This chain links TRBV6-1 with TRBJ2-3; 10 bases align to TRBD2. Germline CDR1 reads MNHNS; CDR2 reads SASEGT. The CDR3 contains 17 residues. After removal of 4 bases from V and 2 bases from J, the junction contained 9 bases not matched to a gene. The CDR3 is CASSVHPSGGITDTQYF. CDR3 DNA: TGTGCCAGCAGTGTTCACCCTAGCGGGGGTATCACAGATACGCAGTATTTT.

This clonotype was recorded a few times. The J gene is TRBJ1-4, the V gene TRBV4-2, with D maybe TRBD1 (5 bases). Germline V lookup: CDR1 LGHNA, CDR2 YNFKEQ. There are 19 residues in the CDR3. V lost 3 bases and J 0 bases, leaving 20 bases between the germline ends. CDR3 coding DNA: TGTGCCAGCAGCCATGAGGGACCCTGGTGCCTTGCAACTAATGAAAAACTGTTTTTT. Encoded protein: CASSHEGPWCLATNEKLFF.

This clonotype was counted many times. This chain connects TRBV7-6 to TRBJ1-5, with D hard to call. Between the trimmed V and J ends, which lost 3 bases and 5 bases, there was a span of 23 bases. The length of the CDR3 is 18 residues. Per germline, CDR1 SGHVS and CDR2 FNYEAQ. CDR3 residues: CASSFKPDGLHGHQPQHF. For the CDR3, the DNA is TGTGCCAGCAGCTTCAAACCGGACGGCTTGCACGGTCATCAGCCCCAGCATTTT.

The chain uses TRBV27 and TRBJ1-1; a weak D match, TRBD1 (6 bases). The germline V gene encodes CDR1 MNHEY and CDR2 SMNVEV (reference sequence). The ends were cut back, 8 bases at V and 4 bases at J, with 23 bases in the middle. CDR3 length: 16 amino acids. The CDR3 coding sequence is TGTGCCAGCGGGGGCGGCAGCTACAACCGCCGCACTGAAGCTTTCTTT. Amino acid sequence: CASGGGSYNRRTEAFF.

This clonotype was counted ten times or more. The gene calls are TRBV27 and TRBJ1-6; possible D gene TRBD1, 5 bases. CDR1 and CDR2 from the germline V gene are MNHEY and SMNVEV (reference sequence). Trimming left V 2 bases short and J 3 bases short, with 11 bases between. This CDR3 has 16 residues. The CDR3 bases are TGTGCCAGCAGTTTAGAGACAGCGTTCTATAATTCACCCCTCCACTTT. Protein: CASSLETAFYNSPLHF.

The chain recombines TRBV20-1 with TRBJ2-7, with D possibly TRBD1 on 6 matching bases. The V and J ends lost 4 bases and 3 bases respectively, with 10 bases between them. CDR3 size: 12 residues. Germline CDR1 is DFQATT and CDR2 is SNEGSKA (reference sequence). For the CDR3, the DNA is TGCAGTGCTAACCCACAGGGCTACGAGCAGTACTTC. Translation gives CSANPQGYEQYF.

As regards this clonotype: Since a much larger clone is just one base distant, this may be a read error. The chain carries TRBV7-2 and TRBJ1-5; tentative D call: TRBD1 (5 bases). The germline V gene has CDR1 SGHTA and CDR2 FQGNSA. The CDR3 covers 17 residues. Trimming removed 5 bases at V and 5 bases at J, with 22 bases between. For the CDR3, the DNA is TGTGCCAGCAGCCGAAGGAGGGGACGGGGAAGGCATCAGCCCCAGCATTTT. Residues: CASSRRRGRGRHQPQHF.